These 18 T cell receptor beta chains were sequenced from one sample in a study of blood T cell repertoires in COVID-19. Assay used: immunoSEQ multiplex PCR; TCRdb lists only in-frame clones, some missing. The repertoire holds roughly 180,000 clones, more than 80% seen once, with roughly 6% in the top ten. Sequencing input: PBMCs or T cells enriched from blood (not recorded which). The receptors derive from a man aged 35-49 years who had recovered from COVID-19.

This chain connects TRBV19 to TRBJ1-6; D unresolved. The V gene lost 0 bases and the J gene lost 0 bases, with 9 bases spanning the gap. The CDR3 has 17 residues. Germline assignment: CDR1 LNHDA and CDR2 SQIVND (reference sequence). This CDR3 is CASSIDLGNSYNSPLHF. For the CDR3, the DNA is TGTGCCAGTAGTATAGATTTGGGCAACTCCTATAATTCACCCCTCCACTTT. Together with reference TRBV19 and TRBJ1-6, the CDR3 gives the full variable domain: DGGITQSPKYLFRKEGQNVTLSCEQNLNHDAMYWYRQDPGQGLRLIYYSQIVNDFQKGDIAEGYSVSREKKESFPLTVTSAQKNPTAFYLCASSIDLGNSYNSPLHFGNGTRLTVT.

The gene calls are TRBV2 and TRBJ1-5; weak D call: TRBD1 (6 bases). The germline V gene encodes CDR1 SNHLY and CDR2 FYNNEI. CDR3 length equals 15 residues. V lost 3 bases and J 4 bases, leaving 13 bases between the germline ends. The DNA for the CDR3 is TGTGCCAGCAGTGAGAGGACAGCTCTTAATCAGCCCCAGCATTTT. Translating gives CASSERTALNQPQHF.

The chain is built from TRBV19 and TRBJ1-4; tentatively, D is TRBD1 (5 bases). The CDR3 loop spans 12 amino acids. The germline V and J ends were trimmed by 6 bases and 8 bases, with 10 bases remaining between them. In germline, CDR1 is LNHDA, CDR2 SQIVND (reference sequence). Written as DNA, the CDR3 is TGTGCCAGTAGCCTTACAGGAGAAAAACTGTTTTTT. It yields the protein CASSLTGEKLFF.

This sequence joins TRBV30 and TRBJ1-5; unclear D gene. The CDR3 loop spans 13 amino acids. Germline CDR1 GTSNPN, CDR2 SVGIG (reference sequence). V lost 4 bases, J lost 1 base, and 8 bases lay in between. CDR3 region: CAWTSQSNQPQHF. CDR3 nucleotide sequence: TGTGCCTGGACGTCACAGAGCAATCAGCCCCAGCATTTT. Drawing the rest from reference TRBV30 and TRBJ1-5, the complete variable domain is SQTIHQWPATLVQPVGSPLSLECTVEGTSNPNLYWYRQAAGRGLQLLFYSVGIGQISSEVPQNLSASRPQDRQFILSSKKLLLSDSGFYLCAWTSQSNQPQHFGDGTRLSIL.

There are a few counts of this clone. The chain is built from TRBV25-1 and TRBJ1-2; D gene uncertain. CDR3 size: 14 residues. CDR1 and CDR2 (germline): MGHDK, SYGVNS. Trimming shortened V by 1 base and J by 7 bases, and 13 bases separated the two germline ends. In DNA form, the CDR3 reads TGTGCCAGCAGTGAATCGGGAGCGGAGCGTGGCTACACCTTC. It is translated as CASSESGAERGYTF.

The rearrangement uses TRBV20-1 and TRBJ2-2, with a possible D match to TRBD1 (6 bases). The CDR3 is made up of 11 amino acids. Looked up from germline, CDR1 is DFQATT and CDR2 is SNEGSKA (reference sequence). The CDR3 bases are TGCGGGACACAGAACACCGGGGAGCTGTTTTTT. Translated, it gives CGTQNTGELFF.

V usage is TRBV5-1 and J usage is TRBJ2-1; 8 nucleotides line up with TRBD2. Germline values: CDR1 SGHRS, CDR2 YFSETQ. J gave up 9 bases and V 5 bases, and 4 bases lay outside the gene matches. This CDR3 contains 12 residues. The CDR3 region has the DNA TGCGCCAGCAGTCAAGCGGGAGCTGAGCAGTTCTTC. Protein sequence: CASSQAGAEQFF.

This clone has a single count. J is TRBJ2-4 and V is TRBV6-1, with D maybe TRBD2 (7 bases). Trimming pared 2 bases from V and 0 bases from J, leaving 14 bases between. Germline CDR1 MNHNS, CDR2 SASEGT. The CDR3 runs to 17 residues. In DNA, the CDR3 is TGTGCCAGCAGTGAAAAGGGGGGGGCCGTAGCCAAAAACATTCAGTACTTC. Its translation is CASSEKGGAVAKNIQYF.

This clone was observed a handful of times. The genes are TRBV6-5 and TRBJ2-2, with 12 bases aligning to TRBD1. CDR1 MNHEY and CDR2 SVGAGI come from the germline V gene. Trimming removed 8 bases from V and 6 bases from J; junction bases left unmatched: 7. The CDR3 is 15 amino acids. CDR3: CASLTGTGGPGELFF. The DNA for the CDR3 is TGTGCCAGCTTAACCGGGACAGGGGGCCCCGGGGAGCTGTTTTTT.

This clone was counted a single time. This chain uses TRBV6-4 with TRBJ1-2; the D gene is possibly TRBD1 (6 bases). CDR1 and CDR2 (germline): MRHNA, SNTAGT. V dropped 4 bases and J dropped 3 bases, with 12 bases sitting between them. The CDR3 sequence is 14 residues long. CDR3 nucleotides: TGTGCCAGCAGTGTACAGGGTGGAGACTATGGCTACACCTTC. This sequence encodes CASSVQGGDYGYTF.

The rearrangement uses TRBV30 and TRBJ1-2; no clear D gene. The CDR3 has 13 residues. V lost 4 bases and J 0 bases, leaving 9 bases between the germline ends. In germline, CDR1 is GTSNPN, CDR2 SVGIG (reference sequence). The DNA for the CDR3 is TGTGCCTGGACTCCACAGCCTAACTATGGCTACACCTTC. This sequence encodes CAWTPQPNYGYTF.

This sequence joins TRBV12-3 or TRBV12-4 and TRBJ2-7, with D perhaps matching TRBD1 (6 bases). This CDR3 spans 13 amino acids. V was cut by 1 base and J by 5 bases, with 9 bases left in between. CDR3: CASSLGAGDEQYF. CDR3 sequence (DNA): TGTGCCAGCAGTTTAGGGGCAGGGGACGAGCAGTACTTC.

This chain joins TRBV3-1 (or the pseudogene TRBV3-2) and TRBJ1-2; D remains unclear. Between the trimmed V and J ends, which lost 0 bases and 5 bases, there was a span of 16 bases. Germline CDR1 LGHDT, CDR2 YNNKEL (reference sequence). The CDR3 contains 16 residues. The DNA of the CDR3 is TGTGCCAGCAGCCAAGATGAGGAGAGATTGATTTATGGCTACACCTTC. It codes for CASSQDEERLIYGYTF.

The rearrangement uses TRBV2 and TRBJ2-7; D is perhaps TRBD2 (5 bases). Germline CDR1 and CDR2: SNHLY and FYNNEI. This CDR3 is built from 14 residues. V was trimmed by 4 bases and J by 4 bases, leaving 14 bases between them. The CDR3 sequence is CASSADGVSYEQYF. The DNA of the CDR3 is TGTGCCAGCAGTGCAGACGGGGTCTCATACGAGCAGTACTTC.

V and J are TRBV3-1 (or the pseudogene TRBV3-2) and TRBJ1-2; TRBD1 might be the D (5 bases). The CDR3 has 15 amino acids. CDR1 and CDR2 from the germline V gene are LGHDT and YNNKEL (reference sequence). Deletions cut 4 bases from V and 6 bases from J, with 18 bases between. For the CDR3, the DNA is TGTGCCAGCAGCCCAAGTCCGGGGACTGGGGATGGCTACACCTTC. This translates into CASSPSPGTGDGYTF.

V is TRBV5-1 and J is TRBJ2-2; TRBD2 might be the D (6 bases). CDR1 is SGHRS and CDR2 is YFSETQ in the germline V gene. The germline V and J ends were trimmed by 0 bases and 3 bases, with 9 bases remaining between them. CDR3 length equals 15 residues. The DNA of the CDR3 is TGCGCCAGCAGCTTGGTCTCGGGAGACACCGGGGAGCTGTTTTTT. This encodes CASSLVSGDTGELFF.

The rearrangement links TRBV5-1 to TRBJ2-5, with 7 bases aligning to TRBD1. The germline V gene has CDR1 SGHRS and CDR2 YFSETQ. CDR3 length: 15 residues. V shed 2 bases and J 5 bases; nucleotides not matched to a gene: 9. The DNA of the CDR3 is TGCGCCAGCAGCTTTTACGGACAGGTCACTGAGACCCAGTACTTC. This encodes CASSFYGQVTETQYF. Looking up the rest from reference TRBV5-1 and TRBJ2-5 gives the full variable domain: KAGVTQTPRYLIKTRGQQVTLSCSPISGHRSVSWYQQTPGQGLQFLFEYFSETQRNKGNFPGRFSGRQFSNSRSEMNVSTLELGDSALYLCASSFYGQVTETQYFGPGTRLLVL.

V and J are TRBV28 and TRBJ1-5; D is ambiguous. V lost 7 bases to trimming and J lost 7 bases, with 11 bases between them. Germline V gene lookup returns CDR1 MDHEN and CDR2 SYDVKM. This CDR3 contains 12 residues. The CDR3 nucleotides read TGTGCCAGCACCTCTGACATCCAGCCCCAGCATTTT. This sequence encodes CASTSDIQPQHF.